Below, 11 T cell receptor beta chains from the same sample are listed, as sequenced in a study of regulatory T cells in long-lasting Graves disease. Time point: newly diagnosed GD, antithyroid drugs for less than 3 months. PBMC-extracted RNA yielded the TCR library. Construction of the TCR beta libraries employed iRepertoire HTBI primers in conjunction with Arm-PCR of CDR3 regions. TCRdb ran MiXCR on the multiplex PCR reads and lists one entry per CDR3 protein. The table has approximately 490,000 distinct CDR3 sequences, around 15% seen once. These same records also appear under a second study, on T cells in Graves' hyperthyroidism and ophthalmopathy.

The specimen was peripheral blood mononuclear cells (PBMCs), collected at new diagnosis, from a patient treated with antithyroid drugs. These receptors were collected from a man in his forties with Graves disease.

This clonotype was detected many times. V is TRBV2 and J is TRBJ2-1, with 10 bases lining up with TRBD2. Germline V gene lookup returns CDR1 SNHLY and CDR2 FYNNEI. The junction had 5 bases not matched to a gene; V was cut back by 6 bases and J by 0 bases. The length of the CDR3 is 16 residues. The CDR3 bases are TGTGCCAGCAGGCTGAGCGGGAGGGGCTCCTACAATGAGCAGTTCTTC. This sequence encodes CASRLSGRGSYNEQFF.

This clonotype was recorded at least ten times. The chain recombines TRBV15 with TRBJ1-1; TRBD1 agrees at 7 bases. Germline CDR1 reads LNHNV; CDR2 reads YYDKDF (reference sequence). After removal of 1 base from V and 1 base from J, the junction contained 3 bases not matched to a gene. The CDR3 is 15 amino acids. CDR3 sequence: CATSRVGQSNTEAFF. The CDR3 DNA reads TGTGCCACCAGCAGAGTGGGACAGTCGAACACTGAAGCTTTCTTT. The full variable domain, with the rest looked up from reference TRBV15 and TRBJ1-1, is DAMVIQNPRYQVTQFGKPVTLSCSQTLNHNVMYWYQQKSSQAPKLLFHYYDKDFNNEADTPDNFQSRRPNTSFCFLDIRSPGLGDTAMYLCATSRVGQSNTEAFFGQGTRLTVV.

This clonotype was seen at least ten times. The chain employs TRBV27 and TRBJ2-1; TRBD2 aligns across 12 bases. V gave up 7 bases and J gave up 0 bases; unmatched junction bases: 4. Germline values: CDR1 MNHEY, CDR2 SMNVEV (reference sequence). This CDR3 comprises 16 residues. The CDR3, as DNA: TGTGCCAGCACCCCTAGCGGGAGGGGCTCCTACAATGAGCAGTTCTTC. Translating gives CASTPSGRGSYNEQFF.

In this sample, this clonotype turned up a few times. The chain uses TRBV25-1 and TRBJ1-5, with 8 positions matching TRBD1. Per germline, CDR1 MGHDK and CDR2 SYGVNS. This CDR3 has 15 amino acids. V shed 5 bases and J 5 bases; nucleotides not matched to a gene: 8. This CDR3 reads CASSPAGQGYQPQHF. Here the CDR3 DNA reads TGTGCCAGCAGTCCCGCCGGACAGGGATATCAGCCCCAGCATTTT.

The V gene is TRBV19, the J gene TRBJ1-1; possible D gene TRBD1, 6 bases. The CDR3 is 14 residues long. Trimming shortened V by 6 bases and J by 1 base, and 12 bases separated the two germline ends. CDR1 LNHDA and CDR2 SQIVND come from the germline V gene (reference sequence). The CDR3 reads CASRQPQGNTEAFF. CDR3 sequence (DNA): TGTGCCAGTAGGCAACCACAGGGGAACACTGAAGCTTTCTTT.

This clonotype was recorded many times. The rearrangement links TRBV3-1 to TRBJ1-2; maybe TRBD1 (6 bases). The CDR3 is 14 residues long. Trimming removed 0 bases at V and 2 bases at J, with 7 bases between. CDR1 is LGHDT, CDR2 YNNKEL, per germline (reference sequence). CDR3 sequence (DNA): TGTGCCAGCAGCCAAGAGAGGGGGAACTATGGCTACACCTTC. Translating gives CASSQERGNYGYTF. Combining the CDR3 with reference TRBV3-1 and TRBJ1-2 gives the whole variable domain DTAVSQTPKYLVTQMGNDKSIKCEQNLGHDTMYWYKQDSKKFLKIMFSYNNKELIINETVPNRFSPKSPDKAHLNLHINSLELGDSAVYFCASSQERGNYGYTFGSGTRLTVV.

The table lists this clonotype with a few counts. The chain is built from TRBV28 and TRBJ2-4; no definite D call. V gave up 5 bases and J gave up 4 bases, with 6 bases separating them. There are 12 residues in the CDR3. Per germline, CDR1 MDHEN and CDR2 SYDVKM. The CDR3 bases are TGTGCCAGCAGTGACGGTAAAAACATTCAGTACTTC. Translation: CASSDGKNIQYF.

This clonotype occurred many times. The chain uses TRBV20-1 and TRBJ2-3; no clear D. The ends were cut back, 5 bases at V and 1 base at J, with 13 bases in the middle. Germline V CDR1 and CDR2: DFQATT, SNEGSKA (reference sequence). The CDR3 is made up of 14 amino acids. The CDR3 loop is CSALRPDGTDTQYF. The CDR3 DNA is TGCAGTGCTCTCCGCCCCGATGGCACAGATACGCAGTATTTT.

This clonotype appeared many times. The chain recombines TRBV2 with TRBJ2-7; D is unclear. Germline V gives CDR1 SNHLY, CDR2 FYNNEI. Trimming took off 4 bases at V and 6 bases at J, with 13 bases between the two ends. The CDR3 consists of 13 residues. CDR3 residues: CASSGHGPVEQYF. For the CDR3, the DNA is TGTGCCAGCAGTGGCCACGGCCCGGTCGAGCAGTACTTC.

The V call is TRBV5-6, the J call TRBJ2-7; 9 nucleotides agree with TRBD1. CDR3 size: 15 residues. After removal of 4 bases from V and 5 bases from J, the junction contained 10 bases not matched to a gene. CDR1 SGHDT and CDR2 YYEEEE come from the germline V gene. The CDR3 bases are TGTGCCAGCAGCCCTACGGGACAGGGTACCGACGAGCAGTACTTC. This encodes CASSPTGQGTDEQYF.

The genes are TRBV29-1 and TRBJ1-2, with a weak D call TRBD1 (5 bases). Looked up from germline, CDR1 is SQVTM and CDR2 is ANQGSEA. Trimming took off 4 bases at V and 0 bases at J, with 12 bases between the two ends. The CDR3 has 14 residues. The CDR3 DNA reads TGCAGCGTTGGGGGGACGGGAGCTAACTATGGCTACACCTTC. Protein sequence: CSVGGTGANYGYTF.